The T cell receptor (beta chain) under discussion was sequenced for a study of identical twins. For this clonotype: Its antigen is not known.

Study-level results: Low generation-probability sequences were in excess among twin-shared out-of-frame alpha sequences. Cross-sectional statistics, not tracking of the same donors, supported the conclusions. Models came in too low on out-of-frame TCR alpha sharing in monozygotic twins.

TCRdb reanalysed the 5' RACE reads using MiXCR and keeps one entry per CDR3 protein. Of approximately 890,000 distinct CDR3 sequences listed, approximately 13% are singletons. J gave up 7 bases and V 1 base, and 6 bases lay outside the gene matches. Germline V gene sequence: CDR1 SGHRS, CDR2 YFSETQ. The CDR3 totals 16 residues. These same records also appear under a second study, on yellow fever vaccine responses in identical twins. That study reports: As reported, the vaccine T cell response of twins seemed partly convergent and partly personalized.

The clonotype was recovered from a woman aged 18-35 years in good health. This chain uses TRBV5-1 with TRBJ2-1; 12 positions agree with TRBD2. Sequenced input: PBMCs. The CDR3 here is CASSLIGTSGLNEQFF. As DNA, the CDR3 is TGCGCCAGCAGCTTGATCGGGACTAGCGGGCTGAATGAGCAGTTCTTC.